Following are 22 T cell receptor beta chains from one sample sequenced in a study of blood T cell repertoires in COVID-19. The assay was immunoSEQ multiplex PCR, and TCRdb's table has in-frame clones only and misses some. The sample consists of some 87,000 clones, roughly 92% of them appearing once. Sequenced material: peripheral blood. Receptors originate from a woman aged 60-70 years with active COVID-19.

This chain links TRBV7-2 with TRBJ2-5; TRBD2 agrees at 7 bases. There are 16 residues in the CDR3. CDR1 and CDR2 (germline): SGHTA, FQGNSA. V gave up 0 bases and J gave up 1 base; unmatched junction bases: 5. The CDR3 reads CASSLASGGGQETQYF. The CDR3 DNA is TGTGCCAGCAGCTTAGCTTCGGGCGGGGGCCAAGAGACCCAGTACTTC. Variable domain in full (rest from reference TRBV7-2 and TRBJ2-5): GAGVSQSPSNKVTEKGKDVELRCDPISGHTALYWYRQSLGQGLEFLIYFQGNSAPDKSGLPSDRFSAERTGGSVSTLTIQRTQQEDSAVYLCASSLASGGGQETQYFGPGTRLLVL.

This clone appeared a single time. Other DNA sequences in the sample encode the same CDR3. V gene TRBV6-5 combines with J gene TRBJ1-1; D is undetermined. V gave up 0 bases and J gave up 4 bases, with 9 bases separating them. Germline V gene sequence: CDR1 MNHEY, CDR2 SVGAGI. The CDR3 is made up of 14 amino acids. The CDR3, as DNA: TGTGCCAGCAGTTACTCGCGAGGAGGCACTGAAGCTTTCTTT. This translates into CASSYSRGGTEAFF.

The V gene is TRBV15, the J gene TRBJ1-6; 10 nucleotides line up with TRBD1. CDR3 size: 17 residues. Germline V CDR1 and CDR2: LNHNV, YYDKDF (reference sequence). J gave up 9 bases and V 8 bases, and 16 bases lay outside the gene matches. Written as DNA, the CDR3 is TGTGCCACCTGTGGACAGGGGGAGGGAAAGCAGGGTTCACCCCTCCACTTT. Protein sequence: CATCGQGEGKQGSPLHF.

CDR3 in amino acids: CASSPGTDKNIQYF. The CDR3 region has the DNA TGTGCCAGCAGCCCCGGGACAGACAAAAACATTCAGTACTTC. This chain uses TRBV6-5 with TRBJ2-4; 7 bases are shared with TRBD1. Unmatched junction bases numbered 5, after V lost 6 bases and J lost 3 bases. Germline V gene lookup returns CDR1 MNHEY and CDR2 SVGAGI. The CDR3 sequence is 14 residues long.

The V and J genes are TRBV6-2 or TRBV6-3 and TRBJ2-7; 11 bases line up with TRBD2. This CDR3 contains 15 residues. V dropped 5 bases and J dropped 2; count of bases not matched to a gene: 5. The germline CDR1 and CDR2 sequences are MNHEY and SVGEGT. CDR3: CASSTPGLAAYEQYF. The CDR3 nucleotides are TGTGCCAGCAGTACGCCGGGACTAGCGGCCTACGAGCAGTACTTC.

V usage is TRBV6-5 and J usage is TRBJ1-3, with TRBD1 identical over 8 bases. V gave up 5 bases and J gave up 2 bases; unmatched junction bases: 5. In germline, CDR1 is MNHEY, CDR2 SVGAGI. The CDR3 loop spans 15 amino acids. CDR3 bases: TGTGCCAGCAGTAGACAGGGGAGGGCTGGAAACACCATATATTTT. The encoded protein is CASSRQGRAGNTIYF.

This sequence joins TRBV5-4 and TRBJ1-2; D is ambiguous. CDR1 and CDR2 from the germline V gene are SGHNT and YYREEE (reference sequence). Trimming removed 0 bases from V and 4 bases from J, with 13 bases in between. The CDR3 has 15 amino acids. For the CDR3, the DNA is TGTGCCAGCAGCTTGGCCGGGGATCTTGGCTATGGCTACACCTTC. This encodes CASSLAGDLGYGYTF.

The chain carries TRBV9 and TRBJ2-1; a weak D match, TRBD1 (5 bases). The CDR3 loop spans 16 amino acids. Looked up from germline, CDR1 is SGDLS and CDR2 is YYNGEE. V shed 1 base and J shed 0 bases, with 11 bases lying between them. In nucleotides, the CDR3 is TGTGCCAGCAGCGTAACCCTGGGGCCCTCCTACAATGAGCAGTTCTTC. Residues: CASSVTLGPSYNEQFF.

This sequence joins TRBV7-8 and TRBJ2-3; TRBD2 agrees at 12 bases. This CDR3 contains 17 residues. Germline assignment: CDR1 SGHVS and CDR2 FQNEAQ. V lost 3 bases, J lost 5 bases, and 9 bases stayed unmatched. As DNA, the CDR3 is TGTGCCAGCAGCTTCCAGGCTAGCGGGGGGGTAGGAGATACGCAGTATTTT. It encodes CASSFQASGGVGDTQYF.

The chain combines TRBV29-1 with TRBJ2-1; 8 positions agree with TRBD2. CDR3 length: 13 amino acids. V was clipped by 7 bases and J by 7 bases; unmatched bases: 9. Germline-derived CDR1 and CDR2 are SQVTM and ANQGSEA. The chain's CDR3 is CSAGGPGGNEQFF. CDR3 DNA: TGCAGCGCCGGGGGGCCGGGGGGGAATGAGCAGTTCTTC.

The rearrangement links TRBV5-4 to TRBJ2-5; TRBD2 is a possible D gene (5 bases). This CDR3 is 14 amino acids long. The V end was cut by 0 bases, the J end by 3 bases, with 9 bases between. In germline, CDR1 is SGHNT, CDR2 YYREEE (reference sequence). The CDR3: CASSLGPLEETQYF. In DNA, the CDR3 is TGTGCCAGCAGCTTGGGCCCACTAGAAGAGACCCAGTACTTC.

The V gene is TRBV13, the J gene TRBJ1-2, with D perhaps TRBD1 (6 bases). Germline V CDR1 and CDR2: PRHDT, FYEKMQ (reference sequence). The CDR3 has 16 amino acids. The germline V and J ends were trimmed by 0 bases and 5 bases, with 16 bases remaining between them. The CDR3 DNA sequence: TGTGCCAGCAGCTTAGGCTCTACAGGGAGGGGATATGGCTACACCTTC. It codes for CASSLGSTGRGYGYTF. Combining the CDR3 with reference TRBV13 and TRBJ1-2 gives the whole variable domain AAGVIQSPRHLIKEKRETATLKCYPIPRHDTVYWYQQGPGQDPQFLISFYEKMQSDKGSIPDRFSAQQFSDYHSELNMSSLELGDSALYFCASSLGSTGRGYGYTFGSGTRLTVV.

J is TRBJ2-7 and V is TRBV6-6; D is ambiguous. With 0 bases removed from V and 3 bases from J, the gap between germline ends came to 9 bases. CDR1 is MNHNY and CDR2 is SVGAGI in the germline V gene (reference sequence). This CDR3 has 14 residues. This CDR3 reads CASSYSRSRYEQYF. In DNA form, the CDR3 reads TGTGCCAGCAGTTACTCGAGGTCTCGCTACGAGCAGTACTTC.

The gene calls are TRBV5-1 and TRBJ1-6; TRBD1 is a possible D gene (5 bases). Germline V gene lookup returns CDR1 SGHRS and CDR2 YFSETQ. CDR3 length: 14 amino acids. The V end was cut by 5 bases, the J end by 5 bases, with 11 bases between. In DNA, the CDR3 is TGCGCCAGCAGGGGGGGATTCGATAATTCACCCCTCCACTTT. Translation: CASRGGFDNSPLHF.

The V and J genes are TRBV4-1 and TRBJ2-2, with a weak D call TRBD2 (6 bases). Germline CDR1 reads MGHRA; CDR2 reads YSYEKL. The CDR3 contains 17 residues. The V gene lost 1 base and the J gene lost 3 bases, with 15 bases spanning the gap. The CDR3 region is CASSQAKRRVDTGELFF. The DNA for the CDR3 is TGCGCCAGCAGCCAAGCAAAGAGGAGGGTCGACACCGGGGAGCTGTTTTTT.

A remark on this clone: One end of the junction does not line up with germline, which may come from a read error. The chain couples TRBV29-1 to TRBJ2-6; D unclear. The CDR3 length is 15 residues. CDR1 SQVTM and CDR2 ANQGSEA come from the germline V gene. CDR3 bases: TGCAGCGTGGAAGGACGGAGCTCTGGGGCCAACGTCCTGACTTTC. Translation gives CSVEGRSSGANVLTF.

This chain connects TRBV18 to TRBJ2-7; 8 bases align to TRBD1. The ends lost 1 base at V and 6 bases at J; junction bases unmatched: 5. The CDR3 has 14 amino acids. Looked up from germline, CDR1 is KGHSH and CDR2 is LQKENI. CDR3 amino acids: CASSPQSTGAEQYF. The DNA for the CDR3 is TGTGCCAGCTCACCACAATCGACAGGGGCCGAGCAGTACTTC.

This chain links TRBV28 with TRBJ2-1, with a possible D match to TRBD1 (5 bases). The CDR3 is made up of 15 amino acids. The germline CDR1 and CDR2 sequences are MDHEN and SYDVKM. Trimming took 4 bases from V and 3 from J, leaving 13 bases between them. The CDR3 sequence: CASSSRAHLYNEQFF. For the CDR3, the DNA is TGTGCCAGCAGTTCCAGGGCCCACCTCTACAATGAGCAGTTCTTC. Filled out from reference TRBV28 and TRBJ2-1, the complete variable domain reads DVKVTQSSRYLVKRTGEKVFLECVQDMDHENMFWYRQDPGLGLRLIYFSYDVKMKEKGDIPEGYSVSREKKERFSLILESASTNQTSMYLCASSSRAHLYNEQFFGPGTRLTVL.

This clone has only one observation. This chain links TRBV7-2 with TRBJ1-1; D is uncertain. Germline CDR1 and CDR2: SGHTA and FQGNSA. The CDR3 runs to 14 residues. V lost 4 bases to trimming and J lost 1 base, with 10 bases between them. The CDR3 sequence is CASSSRAQNTEAFF. DNA of the CDR3: TGTGCCAGCAGCTCACGAGCTCAGAACACTGAAGCTTTCTTT.

The count of this clone is one. V and J are TRBV18 and TRBJ2-2; D is perhaps TRBD1 (6 bases). Trimming took off 0 bases at V and 0 bases at J, with 11 bases between the two ends. The CDR3 length is 17 residues. Germline CDR1 is KGHSH and CDR2 is LQKENI. CDR3 amino acids: CASSPPVGTTNTGELFF. CDR3 DNA sequence: TGTGCCAGCTCACCACCCGTGGGGACAACGAACACCGGGGAGCTGTTTTTT.

The V and J genes are TRBV24-1 and TRBJ2-5, with 10 bases aligning to TRBD1. The germline gives CDR1 KGHDR, CDR2 SFDVKD. Germline trimming cut 9 bases from V and 4 bases from J; bases unmatched to any gene: 4. The CDR3 is 13 amino acids. In DNA form, the CDR3 reads TGTGCCACCGGGACAGGGGCCAGAGAGACCCAGTACTTC. Its protein product is CATGTGARETQYF.

This clone was seen only once. The chain links TRBV7-2 to TRBJ1-2; 10 nucleotides agree with TRBD1. The germline gives CDR1 SGHTA, CDR2 FQGNSA. The V segment lost 4 bases and the J segment 4 bases; nucleotides outside the gene matches: 6. The length of the CDR3 is 15 residues. CDR3 amino acids: CASSSLDRGVYGYTF. The DNA of the CDR3 is TGTGCCAGCAGCTCCCTGGACAGGGGGGTCTATGGCTACACCTTC.